This is a list of T cell receptor beta chains from one sample in a study of cytotoxic CD8 clonotypes in ibrutinib-treated CLL. Method: immunoSEQ multiplex PCR; TCRdb's copy keeps in-frame clones and lacks some. The table includes over 120,000 clones, about 70% detected once. The material sequenced was PBMCs, taken after 24 months of ibrutinib treatment. The receptors derive from a human donor with chronic lymphocytic leukemia. CDR3s include the opening cysteine and the closing phenylalanine or tryptophan. Each record gives: clone size, CDR3 length, D gene, J gene, V gene, CDR3 protein, CDR3 DNA. The D gene is left open where the match is weak. Size tells how often a clone was seen (once, few, many) or the class of an expanded clone, and some rows leave it out.

>NA|14|NA|TRBJ1-5|TRBV7-2
CASSLAGANQPQHF
TGTGCCAGCAGCTTAGCGGGGGCCAATCAGCCCCAGCATTTT
>NA|14|NA|TRBJ2-3|TRBV4-2
CASSQAVQADTQYF
TGTGCCAGCAGCCAAGCGGTCCAGGCAGATACGCAGTATTTT
>NA|10|NA|TRBJ2-7|TRBV6-4
CASGGRGQYF
TGTGCCAGCGGGGGGAGAGGGCAGTACTTC
>NA|16|NA|TRBJ2-2|TRBV6-5
CASSYLLTANTGELFF
TGTGCCAGCAGTTACCTCCTCACCGCGAACACCGGGGAGCTGTTTTTT
>NA|13|NA|TRBJ2-1|TRBV19
CASSTTSWVEQFF
TGTGCCAGTAGTACCACTAGTTGGGTTGAGCAGTTCTTC
>NA|15|TRBD2|TRBJ2-4|TRBV7-9
CASSLAGLAANIQYF
TGTGCCAGCAGCTTAGCCGGACTAGCGGCAAACATTCAGTACTTC
>once|13|NA|TRBJ2-3|TRBV2
CASSSWTTDTQYF
TGTGCCAGCAGTTCCTGGACCACAGATACGCAGTATTTT
>NA|15|NA|TRBJ1-1|TRBV27
CASSLLGVGNTEAFF
TGTGCCAGCAGTTTATTGGGGGTCGGGAACACTGAAGCTTTCTTT
>NA|15|TRBD1|TRBJ1-2|TRBV7-9
CASSLEGDRAYGYTF
TGTGCCAGCAGCTTAGAGGGGGACAGGGCCTATGGCTACACCTTC
>NA|16|TRBD1|TRBJ1-5|TRBV28
CASSLPQGARGQPQHF
TGTGCCAGCAGTTTACCTCAGGGGGCGCGGGGACAGCCCCAGCATTTT
>few|18|TRBD1|TRBJ1-2|TRBV15
CATSLWAGTGDTNYGYTF
TGTGCCACCAGCCTCTGGGCCGGGACAGGGGACACTAACTATGGCTACACCTTC
>NA|14|NA|TRBJ1-5|TRBV10-3
CATGETAGNQPQHF
TGTGCCACCGGAGAGACAGCGGGCAATCAGCCCCAGCATTTT
>NA|13|NA|TRBJ1-1|TRBV6-6
CASKQGVNTEAFF
TGTGCCAGCAAGCAGGGCGTGAACACTGAAGCTTTCTTT